One sample yielded the 12 T cell receptor beta chains listed below, sequenced in a study of T cell responses to AZD1222 COVID-19 vaccine (dated by TCRdb to about 2021). The time point label, as the study defines it: about 28 days (+/-7) after the second vaccine dose. Library construction relied on the immunoSEQ multiplex PCR assay. The table was pulled from immuneACCESS by TCRdb, which kept in-frame rearrangements only. Such tables lose some clones; where checked, under half of the loss comes from unresolved V genes, and the rest has no known cause. This sample is represented by more than 90,000 clones; less than 85% of them were singletons. The ten largest clonotypes hold approximately 15% of the sample. Sequencing used peripheral blood, obtained 28 days after the second AZD1222 dose. These receptor sequences come from an adult who received the AZD1222 COVID-19 vaccine.

V and J are TRBV2 and TRBJ2-2; no reliable D call. Germline V gene lookup returns CDR1 SNHLY and CDR2 FYNNEI. V was clipped by 4 bases and J by 1 base, with 4 bases between them. The CDR3 contains 13 residues. This CDR3 reads CASSVKNTGELFF. The CDR3 DNA reads as TGTGCCAGCAGTGTAAAGAACACCGGGGAGCTGTTTTTT.

J is TRBJ2-5 and V is TRBV6-5; no reliable D call. Trimming cost V 0 bases and J 5 bases, with 7 bases left between them. Germline V gene lookup returns CDR1 MNHEY and CDR2 SVGAGI. This CDR3 has 13 amino acids. The DNA for the CDR3 is TGTGCCAGCAGTTACTCTCTAATTGAGACCCAGTACTTC. Protein sequence: CASSYSLIETQYF.

In its sample, this clone was seen a few times. The chain carries TRBV6-1 and TRBJ1-1; maybe TRBD1 (6 bases). CDR3 size: 17 residues. Germline lookup yields CDR1 MNHNS and CDR2 SASEGT. V was shortened by 2 bases and J by 0 bases, with 16 bases between the two germline ends. The CDR3 here is CASSERPGHSMNTEAFF. CDR3 DNA: TGTGCCAGCAGTGAAAGGCCGGGACACTCCATGAACACTGAAGCTTTCTTT.

The chain is built from TRBV6-5 and TRBJ2-2; possible D gene TRBD1, 6 bases. The CDR3 length is 15 residues. With 6 bases removed from V and 2 bases from J, the gap between germline ends came to 13 bases. Germline V lookup: CDR1 MNHEY, CDR2 SVGAGI. The DNA of the CDR3 is TGTGCCAGCAGCCGACAGGAGCTAAACACCGGGGAGCTGTTTTTT. Translation: CASSRQELNTGELFF.

In its sample, this clone was seen once. The rearrangement uses TRBV7-2 and TRBJ2-5; D is ambiguous. The CDR3 extends over 10 amino acids. Germline CDR1 reads SGHTA; CDR2 reads FQGNSA. V dropped 6 bases and J dropped 5 bases, with 4 bases sitting between them. The CDR3 bases are TGTGCCAGCAGGGGGGAGACCCAGTACTTC. Translating gives CASRGETQYF.

The chain carries TRBV11-3 and TRBJ1-1; 7 bases align to TRBD1. The germline gives CDR1 SGHNT, CDR2 YENEEA. This CDR3 region has 13 residues. V lost 5 bases, J lost 8 bases, and 8 bases stayed unmatched. In DNA form, the CDR3 reads TGTGCCAGCAGCCTCAGGACAGGACGAGAAGCTTTCTTT. Its protein is CASSLRTGREAFF.

This clone was counted once. The V call is TRBV6-5, the J call TRBJ2-2; the D is unclear. CDR3 length equals 15 residues. The ends were cut back, 2 bases at V and 2 bases at J, with 9 bases in the middle. Germline V gene data show CDR1 as MNHEY and CDR2 as SVGAGI. As DNA, the CDR3 is TGTGCCAGCAGTTACGGCCAGGCTAACACCGGGGAGCTGTTTTTT. Protein product: CASSYGQANTGELFF.

This clone was seen once. The genes are TRBV12-3 or TRBV12-4 and TRBJ2-2; D call uncertain. Between the trimmed V and J ends, which lost 6 bases and 2 bases, there was a span of 4 bases. This CDR3 is built from 12 residues. The CDR3 here is CASSTNTGELFF. DNA of the CDR3: TGTGCCAGCAGCACCAACACCGGGGAGCTGTTTTTT.

V is TRBV27 and J is TRBJ2-7, with TRBD2 matching over 12 bases. The CDR3 is 15 residues long. V dropped 5 bases and J dropped 3; count of bases not matched to a gene: 5. The germline gives CDR1 MNHEY, CDR2 SMNVEV (reference sequence). The CDR3 bases are TGTGCCAGCAGTCCCCGGACTAGCGGGGACTACGAGCAGTACTTC. Its protein is CASSPRTSGDYEQYF.

The rearrangement links TRBV27 to TRBJ1-3; perhaps TRBD1 as D (5 bases). The CDR3 contains 16 residues. CDR1 MNHEY and CDR2 SMNVEV come from the germline V gene (reference sequence). V lost 4 bases and J 0 bases, leaving 13 bases between the germline ends. This chain's CDR3 is CASSSTATLSGNTIYF. For the CDR3, the DNA is TGTGCCAGCAGTTCGACAGCAACTCTCTCTGGAAACACCATATATTTT.

This clone appeared a few times. The rearrangement joins TRBV2 to TRBJ2-1; D is perhaps TRBD1 (5 bases). The CDR3 is 13 amino acids. Germline V gene data show CDR1 as SNHLY and CDR2 as FYNNEI. V dropped 7 bases and J dropped 5 bases, with 12 bases sitting between them. The CDR3: CASKGRRNNEQFF. For the CDR3, the DNA is TGTGCCAGCAAGGGGCGGAGAAACAATGAGCAGTTCTTC.

V usage is TRBV12-3 or TRBV12-4 and J usage is TRBJ2-1, with D possibly TRBD1 on 6 matching bases. This CDR3 is built from 13 residues. V dropped 5 bases and J dropped 5 bases, with 10 bases sitting between them. This CDR3 reads CASSRGHDNEQFF. The CDR3 DNA follows: TGTGCCAGCAGTAGGGGACACGACAATGAGCAGTTCTTC.